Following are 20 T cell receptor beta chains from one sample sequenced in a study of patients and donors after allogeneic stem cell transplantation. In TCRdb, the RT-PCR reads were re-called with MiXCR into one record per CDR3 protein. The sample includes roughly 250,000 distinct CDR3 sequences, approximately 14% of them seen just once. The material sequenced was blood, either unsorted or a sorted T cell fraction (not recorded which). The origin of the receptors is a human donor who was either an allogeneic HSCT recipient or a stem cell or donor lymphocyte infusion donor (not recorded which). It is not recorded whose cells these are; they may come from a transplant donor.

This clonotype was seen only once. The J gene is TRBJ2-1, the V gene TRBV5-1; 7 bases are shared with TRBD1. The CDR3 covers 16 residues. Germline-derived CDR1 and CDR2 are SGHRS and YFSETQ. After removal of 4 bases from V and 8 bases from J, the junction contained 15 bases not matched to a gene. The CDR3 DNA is TGCGCCAGCAGCATTGGGACAGCACTTCTCATCGATGAGCAGTTCTTC. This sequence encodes CASSIGTALLIDEQFF.

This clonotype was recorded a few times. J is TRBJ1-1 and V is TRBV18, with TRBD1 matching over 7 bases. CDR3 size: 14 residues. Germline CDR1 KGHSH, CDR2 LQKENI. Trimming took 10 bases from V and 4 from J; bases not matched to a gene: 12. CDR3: CATGAGGQSTEAFF. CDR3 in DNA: TGTGCCACAGGGGCAGGGGGGCAGAGCACTGAAGCTTTCTTT. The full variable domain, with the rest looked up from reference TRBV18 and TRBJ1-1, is NAGVMQNPRHLVRRRGQEARLRCSPMKGHSHVYWYRQLPEEGLKFMVYLQKENIIDESGMPKERFSAEFPKEGPSILRIQQVVRGDSAAYFCATGAGGQSTEAFFGQGTRLTVV.

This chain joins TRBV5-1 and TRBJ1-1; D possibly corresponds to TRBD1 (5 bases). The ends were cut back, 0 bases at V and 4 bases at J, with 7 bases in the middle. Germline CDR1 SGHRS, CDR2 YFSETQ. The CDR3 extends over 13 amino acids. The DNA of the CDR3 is TGCGCCAGCAGCTTGGACACAGGCACTGAAGCTTTCTTT. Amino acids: CASSLDTGTEAFF.

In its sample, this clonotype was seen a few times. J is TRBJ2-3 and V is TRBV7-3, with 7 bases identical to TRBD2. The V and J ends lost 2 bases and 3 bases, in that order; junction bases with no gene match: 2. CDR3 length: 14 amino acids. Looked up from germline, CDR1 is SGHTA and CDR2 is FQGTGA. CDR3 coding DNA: TGTGCCAGCAGCTTAGCGGGAGCGACAGATACGCAGTATTTT. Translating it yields CASSLAGATDTQYF.

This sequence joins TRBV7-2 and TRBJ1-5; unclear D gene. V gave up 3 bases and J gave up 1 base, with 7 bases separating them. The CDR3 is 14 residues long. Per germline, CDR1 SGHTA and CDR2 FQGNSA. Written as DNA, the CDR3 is TGTGCCAGCAGCTTTTTAGTAAGCAATCAGCCCCAGCATTTT. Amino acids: CASSFLVSNQPQHF.

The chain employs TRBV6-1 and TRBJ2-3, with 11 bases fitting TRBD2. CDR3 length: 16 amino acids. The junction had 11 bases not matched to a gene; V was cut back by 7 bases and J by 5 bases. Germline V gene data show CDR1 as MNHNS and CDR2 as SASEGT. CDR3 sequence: CASTNVGGLAGDTQYF. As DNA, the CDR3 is TGTGCCAGCACTAACGTGGGCGGACTAGCGGGAGATACGCAGTATTTT.

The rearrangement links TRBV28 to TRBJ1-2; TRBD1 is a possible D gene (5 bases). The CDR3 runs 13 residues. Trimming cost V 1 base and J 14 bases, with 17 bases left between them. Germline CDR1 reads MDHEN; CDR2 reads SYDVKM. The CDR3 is CASSLSDGRGLTF. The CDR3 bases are TGTGCCAGCAGTTTATCGGACGGAAGGGGATTGACCTTC.

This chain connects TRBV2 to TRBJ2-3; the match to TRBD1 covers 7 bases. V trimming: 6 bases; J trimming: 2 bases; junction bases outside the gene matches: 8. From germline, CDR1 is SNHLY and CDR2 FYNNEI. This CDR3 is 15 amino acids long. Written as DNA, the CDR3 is TGTGCCAGCAGACTACAGGGGCGCGTCACAGATACGCAGTATTTT. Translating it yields CASRLQGRVTDTQYF.

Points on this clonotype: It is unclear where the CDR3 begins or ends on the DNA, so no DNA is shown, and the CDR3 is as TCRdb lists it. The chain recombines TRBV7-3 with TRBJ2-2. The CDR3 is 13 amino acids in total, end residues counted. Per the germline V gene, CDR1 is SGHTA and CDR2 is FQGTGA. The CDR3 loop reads CASSPITPGSCFF.

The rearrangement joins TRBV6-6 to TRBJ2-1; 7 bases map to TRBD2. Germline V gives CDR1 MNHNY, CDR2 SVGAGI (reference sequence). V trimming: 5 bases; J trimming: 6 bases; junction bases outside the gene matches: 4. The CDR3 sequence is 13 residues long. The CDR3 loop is CASSRGGSNEQFF. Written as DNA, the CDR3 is TGTGCCAGCAGTAGGGGAGGGTCCAATGAGCAGTTCTTC.

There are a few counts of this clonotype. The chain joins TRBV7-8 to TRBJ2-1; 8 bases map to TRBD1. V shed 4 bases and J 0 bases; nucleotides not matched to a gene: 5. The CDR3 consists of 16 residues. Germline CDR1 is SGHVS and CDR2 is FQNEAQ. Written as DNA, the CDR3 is TGTGCCAGCAGCTCCCCCACAGGGGGCTCCTACAATGAGCAGTTCTTC. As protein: CASSSPTGGSYNEQFF.

CDR3 DNA sequence: TGCAGCGGAACTAGCGGGAGACGGGGCGGTACGCAGTATTTT. Translated, it gives CSGTSGRRGGTQYF. The chain links TRBV29-1 to TRBJ2-3; 11 nucleotides match TRBD2. This CDR3 spans 14 amino acids. Germline CDR1 reads SQVTM; CDR2 reads ANQGSEA. V shed 7 bases and J 8 bases; nucleotides not matched to a gene: 11.

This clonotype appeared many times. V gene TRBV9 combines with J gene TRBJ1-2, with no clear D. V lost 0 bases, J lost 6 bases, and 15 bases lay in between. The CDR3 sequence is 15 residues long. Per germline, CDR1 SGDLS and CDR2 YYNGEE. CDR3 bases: TGTGCCAGCAGCGTAGGCGGCACACGCTGGGATGGCTACACCTTC. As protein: CASSVGGTRWDGYTF.

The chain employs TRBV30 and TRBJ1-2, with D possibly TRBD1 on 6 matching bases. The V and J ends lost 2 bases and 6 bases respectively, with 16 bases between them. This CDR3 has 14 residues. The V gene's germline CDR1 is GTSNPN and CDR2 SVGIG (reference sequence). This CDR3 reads CAWSSGGVMHGYTF. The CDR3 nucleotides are TGTGCCTGGAGTTCGGGGGGCGTCATGCATGGCTACACCTTC.

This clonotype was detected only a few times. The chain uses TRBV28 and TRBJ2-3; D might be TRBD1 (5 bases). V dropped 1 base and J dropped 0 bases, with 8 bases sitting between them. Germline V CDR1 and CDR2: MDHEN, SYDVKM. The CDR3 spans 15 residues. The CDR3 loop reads CASSLSGYSTDTQYF. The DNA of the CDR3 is TGTGCCAGCAGTTTATCAGGGTATAGCACAGATACGCAGTATTTT.

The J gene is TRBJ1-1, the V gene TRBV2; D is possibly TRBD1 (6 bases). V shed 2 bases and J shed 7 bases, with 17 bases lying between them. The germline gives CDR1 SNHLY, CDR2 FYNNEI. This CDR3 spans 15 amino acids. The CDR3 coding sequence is TGTGCCAGCAGTGAAAGAGGGGGGGATTTAATTGAAGCTTTCTTT. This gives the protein CASSERGGDLIEAFF.

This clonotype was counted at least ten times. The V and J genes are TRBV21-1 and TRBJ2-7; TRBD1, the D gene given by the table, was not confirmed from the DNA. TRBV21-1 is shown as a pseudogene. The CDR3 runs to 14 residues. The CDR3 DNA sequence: TGTGCCAGCAGACTAGACAGTTTCTCCTACGAGCAGTACTTC. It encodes CASRLDSFSYEQYF.

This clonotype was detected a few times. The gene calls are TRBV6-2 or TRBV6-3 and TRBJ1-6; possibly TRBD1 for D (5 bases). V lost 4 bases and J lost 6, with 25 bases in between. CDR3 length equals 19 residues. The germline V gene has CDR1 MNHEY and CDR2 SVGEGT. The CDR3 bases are TGTGCCAGCAGTTGGAAACCCCGTTCTCGGGGACGGCTTAATTCACCCCTCCACTTT. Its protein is CASSWKPRSRGRLNSPLHF.

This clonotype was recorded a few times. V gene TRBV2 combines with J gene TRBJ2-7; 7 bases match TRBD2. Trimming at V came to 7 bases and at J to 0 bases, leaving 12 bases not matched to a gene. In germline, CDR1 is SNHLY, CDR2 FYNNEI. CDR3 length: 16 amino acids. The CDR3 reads CASISTSGMPSYEQYF. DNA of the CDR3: TGTGCCAGCATCAGTACGAGCGGGATGCCCTCCTACGAGCAGTACTTC.

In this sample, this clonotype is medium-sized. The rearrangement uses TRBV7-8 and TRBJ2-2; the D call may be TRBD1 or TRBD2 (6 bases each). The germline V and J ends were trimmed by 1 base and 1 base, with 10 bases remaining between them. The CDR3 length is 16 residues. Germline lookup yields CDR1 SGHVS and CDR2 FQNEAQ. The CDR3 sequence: CASSLGRGMNTGELFF. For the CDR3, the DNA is TGTGCCAGCAGCTTAGGGAGGGGGATGAACACCGGGGAGCTGTTTTTT.